Reported below is one TCR beta chain. V lost 3 bases, J lost 4 bases, and 5 bases stayed unmatched. Germline V gene sequence: CDR1 SGHTA, CDR2 FQGTGA. The CDR3 extends over 15 amino acids. The source of the sample is a study of blood T cell repertoires in COVID-19. Study details: Samples came from the United States, Italy and Spain, spanning acute and convalescent COVID-19.

Authors' processing steps: Researchers report that nucleated cell counts were estimated from reference gene primer amplification. Using immunoSEQ multiplex PCR, the repertoire was profiled, and TCRdb retains in-frame clones only, with some absent. V and J calls and clone size are copied from that table; D and trimming were computed from the DNA. The table includes 45,000 to 65,000 clones, over 70% detected once. Sequencing was done on a sample of peripheral blood. The V and J genes are TRBV7-3 and TRBJ2-3, with 9 bases that match TRBD2. The clonotype comes from a human donor in a cohort sampled during active COVID-19. The CDR3 nucleotides are TGTGCCAGCAGCTTTTGGCGGGGGGGCCCAGATACGCAGTATTTT. Translating gives CASSFWRGGPDTQYF.